The rows below give T cell receptor beta chains drawn from one sample of a study of blood T cell repertoires in COVID-19. Clones were read by immunoSEQ multiplex PCR, and TCRdb kept only the in-frame ones, dropping some. This table holds tens of thousands of clones, 75% to 90% found once. The source material was peripheral blood. Receptors originate from a woman aged 60-70 years with COVID-19, enrolled during active disease. Both conserved end residues are part of each CDR3. D genes are given only for firm matches. Size is stated for part of the rows, as once, few or many counts, or as a class when the clone is expanded.

clone_size j_call v_call d_call cdr3_aa cdr3_nt
NA TRBJ2-3 TRBV27 TRBD2 CASSPQRGVSTDTQYF TGTGCCAGCAGTCCCCAGCGGGGGGTGAGCACAGATACGCAGTATTTT
NA TRBJ2-7 TRBV7-2 TRBD2 CASSFSSGRGGGYEQYF TGTGCCAGCAGCTTTTCCTCCGGCCGGGGGGGAGGGTACGAGCAGTACTTC
NA TRBJ1-5 TRBV19 NA CASSIDWEVSQHF TGTGCCAGTAGTATCGACTGGGAGGTGTCCCAGCATTTT
once TRBJ2-2 TRBV2 TRBD2 CASSFGLANTGELFF TGTGCCAGCAGCTTTGGACTAGCGAACACCGGGGAGCTGTTTTTT
NA TRBJ1-5 TRBV27 TRBD1 CASSLRSGVQGSRNQPQHF TGTGCCAGCAGTTTACGTTCCGGCGTACAGGGGTCGCGCAATCAGCCCCAGCATTTT
NA TRBJ2-7 TRBV7-2 NA CASSLAPGSYEQYF TGTGCCAGCAGCTTAGCGCCGGGTTCCTACGAGCAGTACTTC
NA TRBJ1-2 TRBV9 TRBD1 CASSVSTGTGIRYTF TGTGCCAGCAGCGTTTCTACCGGGACAGGAATCCGCTACACCTTC
NA TRBJ2-5 TRBV18 TRBD1 CASSPTGTGQETQYF TGTGCCAGCTCACCCACCGGGACAGGGCAAGAGACCCAGTACTTC
NA TRBJ1-4 TRBV7-9 NA CASSFWGTNEKLFF TGTGCCAGCAGCTTCTGGGGCACTAATGAAAAACTGTTTTTT
NA TRBJ2-5 TRBV7-7 TRBD2 CASSAGRGGETQYF TGTGCCAGCAGCGCCGGGCGGGGGGGCGAGACCCAGTACTTC
once TRBJ1-6 TRBV27 NA CASSLSRRGLNNSPLHF TGTGCCAGCAGTTTATCGCGGAGGGGTTTGAATAATTCACCCCTCCACTTT
NA TRBJ2-3 TRBV7-9 TRBD2 CASSLSGGATDTQYF TGTGCCAGCAGCTTAAGCGGGGGGGCCACAGATACGCAGTATTTT
once TRBJ2-3 TRBV7-9 TRBD2 CASSLLAGGSTDTQYF TGTGCCAGCAGCTTACTAGCGGGGGGTTCCACAGATACGCAGTATTTT
NA TRBJ2-6 TRBV7-2 TRBD1 CASSVRWGDRTSGANVLTF TGTGCCAGCAGCGTTAGGTGGGGGGACAGGACCTCTGGGGCCAACGTCCTGACTTTC
NA TRBJ2-1 TRBV5-1 TRBD2 CASSLTSGTYNEQFF TGCGCCAGCAGCCTTACTAGCGGGACTTACAATGAGCAGTTCTTC
NA TRBJ1-3 TRBV19 TRBD1 CASRDRAGNTIYF TGTGCCAGCCGGGACAGGGCTGGAAACACCATATATTTT
NA TRBJ1-2 TRBV28 NA CATYTGAGGYTF TGTGCCACCTACACAGGTGCCGGTGGCTACACCTTC